The rows below give T cell receptor beta chains drawn from one sample of a study of identical twins. TCRdb reanalysed the 5' RACE reads using MiXCR and keeps one entry per CDR3 protein. The top ten hold approximately 6.5% of the sample, which has 250,000 to 350,000 distinct CDR3 sequences, roughly 10% seen once. These data were also filed under a second study, of yellow fever vaccine responses in identical twins.

The sample taken for sequencing was CD8+ T cells sorted from blood. These receptors all come from a young woman in good health. CDR3s include the opening cysteine and the closing phenylalanine or tryptophan. A D gene is named only where the DNA matches it firmly. For some rows the clone size is stated as once, few or many, or as a class when expanded; others skip it.

v_call	d_call	clone_size	j_call	cdr3_nt	cdr3_aa
TRBV9	TRBD1	.	TRBJ1-2	TGTGCCAGCAGCGTTTCCGTTGACAGGGGGGAAGGCTACACCTTC	CASSVSVDRGEGYTF
TRBV9	.	few	TRBJ2-3	TGTGCCAGCAGCCTAAGAGTGGAGGGGGGGAGCCCGGATACGCAGTATTTT	CASSLRVEGGSPDTQYF
TRBV29-1	.	few	TRBJ2-7	TGCAGCGTTGATGGTACAGAGTCCTCCTACGAGCAGTACTTC	CSVDGTESSYEQYF
TRBV3-1	.	many	TRBJ2-1	TGTGCCAGCAGCCAAGGTAGACCACCCACCAATGAGCAGTTCTTC	CASSQGRPPTNEQFF
TRBV12-3/TRBV12-4	.	many	TRBJ1-1	TGTGCCAGCAGCCAAGTGAACACTGAAGCTTTCTTT	CASSQVNTEAFF
TRBV15	TRBD2	many	TRBJ2-1	TGTGCCACCAGCAGCTCCGGTGGGACTAGCAGTTACTCCTACAATGAGCAGTTCTTC	CATSSSGGTSSYSYNEQFF
TRBV7-8	.	few	TRBJ1-1	TGTGCCAGCAGCTTAGGGTCCGGGAGCACTGAAGCTTTCTTT	CASSLGSGSTEAFF
TRBV12-3/TRBV12-4	TRBD2	few	TRBJ2-1	TGTGCCAGCAGTTTTGTGACTAGCCTCCACCTGAGCTCCTACAATGAGCAGTTCTTC	CASSFVTSLHLSSYNEQFF
TRBV6-2/TRBV6-3	TRBD2	.	TRBJ2-7	TGTGCCAGCAGTCACACAAAAGGGACTAGCGGCTCCTACGAGCAGTACTTC	CASSHTKGTSGSYEQYF
TRBV28	TRBD1	many	TRBJ1-2	TGTGCCAGCAGTGACAGGGGGTATGGCTACACCTTC	CASSDRGYGYTF
TRBV6-2/TRBV6-3	TRBD2	.	TRBJ2-3	TGTGCCAGCAGTTACTCACCACTACGGTTGTGGCTAGCGGGAGTCGCAGATACGCAGTATTTT	CASSYSPLRLWLAGVADTQYF
TRBV19	TRBD1	.	TRBJ2-7	TGTGCCAGTAGTATCGGACAGGGGCTATTCTACGAGCAGTACTTC	CASSIGQGLFYEQYF
TRBV12-3/TRBV12-4	.	many	TRBJ2-5	TGTGCCAGCAGTTTAGCGGCACAAGAGACCCAGTACTTC	CASSLAAQETQYF